A selection of T cell receptor beta chains follows, all from one sample in a study of T cells in Graves' hyperthyroidism and ophthalmopathy. TCRdb re-analysed the multiplex PCR reads in MiXCR, keeping a single row per CDR3 protein. The sample holds about 360,000 distinct CDR3 sequences, about 13% seen once. Sequenced: blood. All receptors come from a young woman with Graves' hyperthyroidism. Each CDR3 is given without its conserved first and last residue.

V gene	J gene	CDR3 protein
TRBV11-2	TRBJ2-2	ASSPVGRPGNTGELF
TRBV5-6	TRBJ1-1	ASGRTGGRGVAEAF
TRBV20-1	TRBJ2-3	SARQTSGRTDTQY
TRBV5-5	TRBJ1-3	ASSFTYPSGNTIY
TRBV12-3/TRBV12-4	TRBJ1-1	ASRTGTGINTEAF
TRBV14	TRBJ2-3	ASSQEDSRTDTQY
TRBV27	TRBJ2-1	ASSFGMGTSGGSYNEQF
TRBV29-1	TRBJ2-7	SVGQGVVGEQY
TRBV14	TRBJ1-4	ASSKERGLGEKLF
TRBV6-1	TRBJ1-2	ASTPSVGNYGYT
TRBV10-3	TRBJ2-1	AIRIVDEQF
TRBV2	TRBJ2-2	ASSEAGRGGELF
TRBV19	TRBJ2-5	ASSTDLPAAAY
TRBV20-1	TRBJ1-3	SARAQGPVSTIY
TRBV27	TRBJ2-7	ASSSPVSRESYEQY
TRBV19	TRBJ2-2	ASNIQGVPWELF
TRBV2	TRBJ1-5	ASSATYSNQPQH
TRBV6-2/TRBV6-3	TRBJ2-1	ASSYPLRDRVNEQF
TRBV6-4	TRBJ1-5	ASSVLRAEADGQPQH
TRBV12-3/TRBV12-4	TRBJ2-1	ASSSLTPPVEQF
TRBV20-1	TRBJ2-7	SALNRALIYEQY
TRBV11-2	TRBJ1-2	ASRKQGGGYT
TRBV10-3	TRBJ2-1	ATAEIQGALDEQF
TRBV28	TRBJ1-6	ASSQGGEGSPLH
TRBV20-1	TRBJ2-1	SASSVRGTISYNEQF
TRBV10-3	TRBJ1-2	AISDGDRPLNYGYT
TRBV7-2	TRBJ2-3	ASSLANTDTQY
TRBV6-1	TRBJ1-1	ASSFRGLPEAF
TRBV3-1	TRBJ2-5	ASSPGQGTYQETQY
TRBV2	TRBJ1-5	ASSEESGYSNQPQH
TRBV28	TRBJ1-1	ASSLYRGDTEAF
TRBV15	TRBJ1-1	ATSKTGNTEAF
TRBV7-2	TRBJ2-5	ASSRRGGRLETQY
TRBV12-3/TRBV12-4	TRBJ1-4	ASSPGTGAEKLF
TRBV5-1	TRBJ2-2	ASSIDRGLAGELF
TRBV2	TRBJ1-6	ASSPWDRSSYNSPLH
TRBV3-1	TRBJ2-6	ASSQLAVSGANVLT
TRBV12-3/TRBV12-4	TRBJ2-7	ASSLTSGRARYEQY
TRBV4-1	TRBJ2-7	ASSQLAIHEQY
TRBV7-2	TRBJ1-4	ASSPRTPSGEKLF
TRBV11-2	TRBJ2-3	ASSLQRITDTQY
TRBV6-2/TRBV6-3	TRBJ2-5	ASSPGVRGETQY
TRBV10-3	TRBJ2-3	AISPTSGGSTDTQY
TRBV12-3/TRBV12-4	TRBJ2-7	ASSLGSPAGQGSYEQY
TRBV6-6	TRBJ2-2	ASSYGRANTGELF
TRBV12-3/TRBV12-4	TRBJ2-6	ASRTGANVLT
TRBV11-2	TRBJ1-1	ASSPRGNAEAF
TRBV14	TRBJ2-3	ASSQVGGSTKDTQY
TRBV6-2/TRBV6-3	TRBJ2-1	ASRQPTGRSYNEQF
TRBV5-6	TRBJ2-7	ASSPRWGEQY
TRBV24-1	TRBJ2-3	ATSDPRGGEY
TRBV19	TRBJ2-1	ASSLSGGPAGGSYNEQF
TRBV30	TRBJ1-1	AWSATRNTEAF
TRBV4-1	TRBJ2-7	ASSQSPYEQY
TRBV18	TRBJ2-7	ASSPTDRVSGEQY
TRBV20-1	TRBJ2-7	SVRSDSLPSYEQY
TRBV3-1	TRBJ1-6	ASSLPGSPLH